Listed below are T cell receptor beta chains from one sample, sequenced in a study of cytomegalovirus exposure and HLA in healthy donors. TCRdb keeps only in-frame clones here, not all; method: immunoSEQ multiplex PCR. The sample consists of about 170,000 clones, around 86% of them appearing once. Material for sequencing was PBMCs. The source is a male donor in good health and CMV-seronegative. Each CDR3 is given with its conserved first and last residue. Fields, in order: J gene, V gene, clone size, D gene, CDR3 DNA, CDR3 protein. D genes are given only for firm matches. Size is stated for part of the rows, as once, few or many counts, or as a class when the clone is expanded.

j_call: TRBJ1-4; v_call: TRBV5-1; clone_size: -; d_call: TRBD1; cdr3_nt: TGCGCCAGCAGCCCTGTACAGGGGAATGAAAAACTGTTTTTT; cdr3_aa: CASSPVQGNEKLFF
j_call: TRBJ1-6; v_call: TRBV6-5; clone_size: -; d_call: TRBD1; cdr3_nt: TGTGCCAGCAGTTACGCCGGGACAGGGGGATCACCCCTCCACTTT; cdr3_aa: CASSYAGTGGSPLHF
j_call: TRBJ2-5; v_call: TRBV7-8; clone_size: -; d_call: -; cdr3_nt: TGTGCCAGCAGTATCCAAGAGACCCAGTACTTC; cdr3_aa: CASSIQETQYF
j_call: TRBJ2-7; v_call: TRBV5-4; clone_size: -; d_call: -; cdr3_nt: TGTGCCAGCTCCGATTGGAACAGGGATTACGAGCAGTACTTC; cdr3_aa: CASSDWNRDYEQYF
j_call: TRBJ2-3; v_call: TRBV19; clone_size: once; d_call: TRBD1; cdr3_nt: TGTGCCAGTAGTACAACAGGGGGACCGGGGGATACGCAGTATTTT; cdr3_aa: CASSTTGGPGDTQYF
j_call: TRBJ1-5; v_call: TRBV27; clone_size: -; d_call: -; cdr3_nt: TGTGCCAGCAGTGCCTACGGAGAACAGCCCCAGCATTTT; cdr3_aa: CASSAYGEQPQHF
j_call: TRBJ2-3; v_call: TRBV11-3; clone_size: -; d_call: TRBD1; cdr3_nt: TGTGCCAGCAGCAACGGACAGGGATCCGATACGCAGTATTTT; cdr3_aa: CASSNGQGSDTQYF
j_call: TRBJ1-2; v_call: TRBV2; clone_size: -; d_call: -; cdr3_nt: TGTGCCAGCAGCCTAAAACCCAACACAGGCCCTAACTATGGCTACACCTTC; cdr3_aa: CASSLKPNTGPNYGYTF
j_call: TRBJ1-5; v_call: TRBV19; clone_size: -; d_call: TRBD1; cdr3_nt: TGTGCCAGTAGTATATCACAGGGGTTTCAGCCCCAGCATTTT; cdr3_aa: CASSISQGFQPQHF
j_call: TRBJ2-1; v_call: TRBV7-9; clone_size: -; d_call: TRBD2; cdr3_nt: TGTGCCAGCAGCGCGGGACTAGCCAACCTGGGTGAGCAGTTCTTC; cdr3_aa: CASSAGLANLGEQFF
j_call: TRBJ2-3; v_call: TRBV13; clone_size: -; d_call: -; cdr3_nt: TGTGCCAGCAGCTTCCCGCAAGCCACAGATACGCAGTATTTT; cdr3_aa: CASSFPQATDTQYF
j_call: TRBJ2-5; v_call: TRBV29-1; clone_size: -; d_call: -; cdr3_nt: TGCAGCGTTGCAGAAACGGGACAAGAGACCCAGTACTTC; cdr3_aa: CSVAETGQETQYF
j_call: TRBJ2-2; v_call: TRBV27; clone_size: few; d_call: TRBD1; cdr3_nt: TGTGCCAGCCAGGGACAGGGGGCCACCGGGGAGCTGTTTTTT; cdr3_aa: CASQGQGATGELFF
j_call: TRBJ1-6; v_call: TRBV4-3; clone_size: -; d_call: -; cdr3_nt: TGCGCCAGCAGCCCAGGGAATTCACCCCTCCACTTT; cdr3_aa: CASSPGNSPLHF
j_call: TRBJ2-7; v_call: TRBV7-2; clone_size: once; d_call: TRBD1; cdr3_nt: TGTGCCAGCAGCTTAGGGACAGGGATGACCTACGAGCAGTACTTC; cdr3_aa: CASSLGTGMTYEQYF
j_call: TRBJ2-7; v_call: TRBV7-2; clone_size: -; d_call: TRBD2; cdr3_nt: TGTGCCAGCAGCTCCCATGGTAGCGGGGGTGATTACGAGCAGTACTTC; cdr3_aa: CASSSHGSGGDYEQYF
j_call: TRBJ1-1; v_call: TRBV6-5; clone_size: -; d_call: -; cdr3_nt: TGTGCCAGCAGTTACTCTTCCGTGATGGGGAGGGCTGAAGCTTTCTTT; cdr3_aa: CASSYSSVMGRAEAFF
j_call: TRBJ2-7; v_call: TRBV11-2; clone_size: once; d_call: -; cdr3_nt: TGTGCCAGCAGCTCACCCGATACAGACTACGAGCAGTACTTC; cdr3_aa: CASSSPDTDYEQYF
j_call: TRBJ2-1; v_call: TRBV6-5; clone_size: few; d_call: TRBD2; cdr3_nt: TGTGCCAGCAGCCATAGCGGGGGCGGGCTCGGCGAGCAGTTCTTC; cdr3_aa: CASSHSGGGLGEQFF
j_call: TRBJ2-3; v_call: TRBV10-3; clone_size: once; d_call: -; cdr3_nt: TGTGCCATTGGACAGCCTAGCACAGATACGCAGTATTTT; cdr3_aa: CAIGQPSTDTQYF
j_call: TRBJ2-1; v_call: TRBV25-1; clone_size: -; d_call: TRBD1; cdr3_nt: TGTGCCAGCAGTGATGGGACAGACAATGAGCAGTTCTTC; cdr3_aa: CASSDGTDNEQFF
j_call: TRBJ2-7; v_call: TRBV5-1; clone_size: -; d_call: -; cdr3_nt: TGCGCCAGCAGCTTGGGACGGGGGAACGAGCAGTACTTC; cdr3_aa: CASSLGRGNEQYF
j_call: TRBJ2-1; v_call: TRBV9; clone_size: -; d_call: TRBD2; cdr3_nt: TGTGCCAGCAGCCCAGACTTGCGGGGGGTCGACAATGAGCAGTTCTTC; cdr3_aa: CASSPDLRGVDNEQFF
j_call: TRBJ1-6; v_call: TRBV6-6; clone_size: -; d_call: -; cdr3_nt: TGTGCCAGCAGTTACTCGAAAGGGGTCAATTCACCCCTCCACTTT; cdr3_aa: CASSYSKGVNSPLHF
j_call: TRBJ1-1; v_call: TRBV5-8; clone_size: -; d_call: -; cdr3_nt: TGTGCCAGCAGCGCCCAGGTTTTGAACACTGAAGCTTTCTTT; cdr3_aa: CASSAQVLNTEAFF
j_call: TRBJ2-7; v_call: TRBV2; clone_size: once; d_call: TRBD2; cdr3_nt: TGTGCCAGCAGGGAAGCGGGGCAGGGCTCCTACGAGCAGTACTTC; cdr3_aa: CASREAGQGSYEQYF
j_call: TRBJ2-7; v_call: TRBV6-5; clone_size: -; d_call: TRBD1; cdr3_nt: TGTGCCAGCAGTTTAGGACAGGAATACGAGCAGTACTTC; cdr3_aa: CASSLGQEYEQYF
j_call: TRBJ2-5; v_call: TRBV18; clone_size: -; d_call: -; cdr3_nt: TGTGCCAGCTCACCACAGGGGATCAAAGAGACCCAGTACTTC; cdr3_aa: CASSPQGIKETQYF
j_call: TRBJ2-7; v_call: TRBV5-4; clone_size: few; d_call: -; cdr3_nt: TGTGCCAGCAGCTTGACTAGCTCGGCGGCCTACGAGCAGTACTTC; cdr3_aa: CASSLTSSAAYEQYF
j_call: TRBJ2-3; v_call: TRBV7-2; clone_size: -; d_call: -; cdr3_nt: TGTGCCAGCAGCTTAGAAAGGCTAAGGGGTAGCACAGATACGCAGTATTTT; cdr3_aa: CASSLERLRGSTDTQYF
j_call: TRBJ2-2; v_call: TRBV18; clone_size: few; d_call: -; cdr3_nt: TGTGCCAGCTCCCAAACCGGGACATCGAACACCGGGGAGCTGTTTTTT; cdr3_aa: CASSQTGTSNTGELFF